Presented here are 6 T cell receptor beta chains from one specimen sequenced in a study of cytomegalovirus exposure and HLA in healthy donors. Only in-frame clones appear in the TCRdb table, and some are missing; sequencing was by immunoSEQ multiplex PCR. The data contain about 110,000 clones, 90% to 97% of them singletons. Sequencing was performed on PBMCs. These receptors all come from a woman younger than 35 in good health and CMV-seronegative.

V is TRBV4-3 and J is TRBJ1-2, with D hard to call. Deletions cut 3 bases from V and 7 bases from J, with 15 bases between. The V gene's germline CDR1 is LGHNA and CDR2 YSLEER. The CDR3 is 14 residues long. The CDR3 region has the DNA TGCGCCAGCAGCCAGGCCGGGGTAGGGTTTGGCTACACCTTC. Translation: CASSQAGVGFGYTF.

The chain couples TRBV2 to TRBJ2-5; 10 nucleotides match TRBD2. This CDR3 region has 13 residues. After removal of 10 bases from V and 5 bases from J, the junction contained 7 bases not matched to a gene. CDR1 SNHLY and CDR2 FYNNEI come from the germline V gene. The CDR3 sequence is CAIDTSGVETQYF. As DNA, the CDR3 is TGTGCCATAGACACTAGCGGGGTCGAGACCCAGTACTTC.

The rearrangement links TRBV9 to TRBJ2-5; D is undetermined. The CDR3 has 17 residues. Looked up from germline, CDR1 is SGDLS and CDR2 is YYNGEE. V shed 0 bases and J shed 2 bases, with 17 bases lying between them. CDR3 amino acids: CASSVGVGRWAQETQYF. In nucleotides, the CDR3 is TGTGCCAGCAGCGTAGGTGTGGGTAGGTGGGCGCAAGAGACCCAGTACTTC.

The V gene is TRBV6-6, the J gene TRBJ1-1; possible D gene TRBD1, 6 bases. CDR3 length: 14 residues. Per germline, CDR1 MNHNY and CDR2 SVGAGI (reference sequence). Trimming removed 9 bases at V and 1 base at J, with 15 bases between. The CDR3 sequence: CASRTGPPNTEAFF. The CDR3 DNA reads TGTGCCAGTCGTACAGGGCCGCCGAACACTGAAGCTTTCTTT.

The gene calls are TRBV6-5 and TRBJ2-7, with D tentatively TRBD1 (5 bases). V lost 2 bases and J lost 0, with 11 bases in between. Germline V gene lookup returns CDR1 MNHEY and CDR2 SVGAGI. This CDR3 spans 15 amino acids. The CDR3 protein is CASSYGASSSYEQYF. DNA of the CDR3: TGTGCCAGCAGTTACGGGGCCTCGAGCTCCTACGAGCAGTACTTC.

This clone was found once. This rearrangement joins TRBV6-1 to TRBJ1-2, with 8 positions matching TRBD1. The junction had 5 bases not matched to a gene; V was cut back by 4 bases and J by 4 bases. The CDR3 runs 14 residues. CDR1 and CDR2 from the germline V gene are MNHNS and SASEGT. CDR3 in amino acids: CASSGQGASYGYTF. In DNA, the CDR3 is TGTGCCAGCAGTGGGCAGGGGGCTAGCTATGGCTACACCTTC.